This T cell receptor beta chain was observed in a study of T-cell memory formation after mild COVID-19. Study-wide results and caveats: Pre-infection memory carried some responding clones, suggesting that cross-reactive memory joined. Clones which contracted sat mainly in CM and EM if CD4+, and in EMRA if CD8+.

Trimming shortened V by 3 bases and J by 4 bases, and 13 bases separated the two germline ends. Looked up from germline, CDR1 is DFQATT and CDR2 is SNEGSKA (reference sequence). The CDR3 covers 13 residues. From the 5' RACE reads, TCRdb called clonotypes with MiXCR, one entry per CDR3 protein. The sample contains just under 350,000 distinct CDR3 sequences, roughly 13% of which appear only once. A remark on this clonotype: Its specificity is unknown.

The chain uses TRBV20-1 and TRBJ2-7; D unclear. Material: PBMCs or a T cell subset sorted from them (not recorded which). The clonotype was recovered from a man younger than 30 who had mild COVID-19 (a few samples of this study predate the infection). Cell type and time point are not known. The CDR3 region is CSASRRLLYEQYF. In DNA form, the CDR3 reads TGCAGTGCTAGTCGGCGCCTGCTGTACGAGCAGTACTTC.